Following are 23 T cell receptor beta chains from one sample sequenced in a study of T cells after yellow fever vaccination. TCRdb passed the 5' RACE reads through MiXCR, listing each CDR3 protein once. In the table there are 400,000 or so distinct CDR3 sequences, roughly 6.2% of which are singletons. Sequenced here: PBMCs, sampled 5 days after the yellow fever booster vaccination. The receptors were sampled from a man younger than 45 who received the YFV17D yellow fever vaccine.

This sequence joins TRBV5-1 and TRBJ2-7; perhaps D is TRBD1 or TRBD2 (5 bases each). There are 14 residues in the CDR3. Germline CDR1 SGHRS, CDR2 YFSETQ. The V gene lost 0 bases and the J gene lost 3 bases, with 10 bases spanning the gap. The CDR3 spells CASSLGGRFYEQYF. DNA of the CDR3: TGCGCCAGCAGCTTGGGGGGACGGTTCTACGAGCAGTACTTC.

This clonotype was seen ten or more times. V and J are TRBV19 and TRBJ2-2; D is uncertain. Trimming took 6 bases from V and 0 from J, leaving 11 bases between them. This CDR3 has 15 residues. The germline CDR1 and CDR2 sequences are LNHDA and SQIVND (reference sequence). This CDR3 reads CASRRALANTGELFF. CDR3 in DNA: TGTGCCAGTAGACGTGCCCTCGCGAACACCGGGGAGCTGTTTTTT.

V gene TRBV19 combines with J gene TRBJ2-7; 7 bases line up with TRBD2. V lost 7 bases to trimming and J lost 4 bases; unmatched junction nucleotides: 10. Germline CDR1 LNHDA, CDR2 SQIVND (reference sequence). The CDR3 runs 14 residues. This chain's CDR3 is CASNPGGGRYEQYF. In nucleotides, the CDR3 is TGTGCCAGTAACCCGGGAGGAGGGCGGTACGAGCAGTACTTC.

In its sample, this clonotype was seen a few times. The chain joins TRBV20-1 to TRBJ2-7, with TRBD2 matching 10 bases. CDR3 size: 13 residues. Germline CDR1 is DFQATT and CDR2 is SNEGSKA (reference sequence). V was clipped by 5 bases and J by 5 bases; unmatched bases: 6. CDR3 sequence: CSAPVAGGNEQYF. CDR3 DNA: TGCAGTGCTCCTGTAGCGGGAGGTAACGAGCAGTACTTC.

The table lists this clonotype with a few counts. The chain employs TRBV7-2 and TRBJ1-4, with D hard to call. V lost 5 bases and J lost 6, with 13 bases in between. This CDR3 spans 14 amino acids. Germline V gene sequence: CDR1 SGHTA, CDR2 FQGNSA. CDR3 coding DNA: TGTGCCAGCAGCCCGGAGATAGGCCATGAAAAACTGTTTTTT. It encodes CASSPEIGHEKLFF. Drawing the rest from reference TRBV7-2 and TRBJ1-4, the complete variable domain is GAGVSQSPSNKVTEKGKDVELRCDPISGHTALYWYRQSLGQGLEFLIYFQGNSAPDKSGLPSDRFSAERTGGSVSTLTIQRTQQEDSAVYLCASSPEIGHEKLFFGSGTQLSVL.

This clonotype turned up a few times. The J gene is TRBJ2-7, the V gene TRBV25-1, with 8 bases matching TRBD1. Looked up from germline, CDR1 is MGHDK and CDR2 is SYGVNS. This CDR3 spans 14 amino acids. J was trimmed by 0 bases and V by 6 bases; bases with no gene match: 4. CDR3 residues: CASSWTGHSYEQYF. DNA for the CDR3: TGTGCCAGCAGCTGGACAGGGCACTCCTACGAGCAGTACTTC.

The chain combines TRBV20-1 with TRBJ2-7; 9 bases map to TRBD2. The V gene end was trimmed by 6 bases and the J gene end by 3 bases; junction bases not matched to a gene: 9. CDR3 length: 14 amino acids. Germline values: CDR1 DFQATT, CDR2 SNEGSKA (reference sequence). This CDR3 reads CSAIVREGLYEQYF. For the CDR3, the DNA is TGCAGTGCCATCGTGCGGGAGGGCCTCTACGAGCAGTACTTC.

There are a few counts of this clonotype. The chain uses TRBV20-1 and TRBJ1-3; 8 bases fit TRBD1. The CDR3 sequence is 15 residues long. V lost 3 bases, J lost 2 bases, and 6 bases stayed unmatched. Germline loops: CDR1 DFQATT, CDR2 SNEGSKA (reference sequence). CDR3 region: CSASVDRGPGNTIYF. The CDR3 region has the DNA TGCAGTGCTAGTGTAGACAGGGGCCCTGGAAACACCATATATTTT.

At least ten counts were recorded for this clonotype. The chain carries TRBV9 and TRBJ2-6; D is undetermined. The CDR3 consists of 15 residues. V dropped 3 bases and J dropped 1 base, with 8 bases sitting between them. CDR1 and CDR2 (germline): SGDLS, YYNGEE. CDR3 protein: CASSGEGSGANVLTF. CDR3 DNA sequence: TGTGCCAGCAGCGGTGAAGGATCTGGGGCCAACGTCCTGACTTTC.

The chain couples TRBV28 to TRBJ1-1; possible D gene TRBD1, 6 bases. In germline, CDR1 is MDHEN, CDR2 SYDVKM. The ends were cut back, 6 bases at V and 4 bases at J, with 15 bases in the middle. The CDR3 loop spans 14 amino acids. This CDR3 reads CASRIPGQLTEAFF. For the CDR3, the DNA is TGTGCCAGCAGAATTCCGGGACAACTCACTGAAGCTTTCTTT. The whole variable domain, filled in from reference TRBV28 and TRBJ1-1, reads DVKVTQSSRYLVKRTGEKVFLECVQDMDHENMFWYRQDPGLGLRLIYFSYDVKMKEKGDIPEGYSVSREKKERFSLILESASTNQTSMYLCASRIPGQLTEAFFGQGTRLTVV.

Many counts were recorded for this clonotype. The chain combines TRBV7-9 with TRBJ2-7; D is perhaps TRBD1 (5 bases). This CDR3 contains 16 residues. Trimming left V 0 bases short and J 3 bases short, with 15 bases between. The germline V gene has CDR1 SEHNR and CDR2 FQNEAQ (reference sequence). In nucleotides, the CDR3 is TGTGCCAGCAGCTTAGCGCGACAGAAAATGGTCTACGAGCAGTACTTC. It yields the protein CASSLARQKMVYEQYF.

This clonotype was counted ten times or more. This chain uses TRBV30 with TRBJ2-1; D may be TRBD2 (5 bases). From germline, CDR1 is GTSNPN and CDR2 SVGIG (reference sequence). Trimming pared 4 bases from V and 2 bases from J, leaving 18 bases between. The CDR3 contains 16 residues. The CDR3: CAWNPTYRRTYNEQFF. For the CDR3, the DNA is TGTGCCTGGAACCCTACCTATAGGAGGACCTACAATGAGCAGTTCTTC. The variable domain in full, with the rest retrieved from reference TRBV30 and TRBJ2-1, is SQTIHQWPATLVQPVGSPLSLECTVEGTSNPNLYWYRQAAGRGLQLLFYSVGIGQISSEVPQNLSASRPQDRQFILSSKKLLLSDSGFYLCAWNPTYRRTYNEQFFGPGTRLTVL.

This clonotype occurred many times. This sequence joins TRBV18 and TRBJ2-1; 10 bases agree with TRBD2. The length of the CDR3 is 16 residues. Trimming cost V 0 bases and J 7 bases; bases outside gene matches: 6. Germline V gene sequence: CDR1 KGHSH, CDR2 LQKENI. CDR3 region: CASSPPNSGGKNEQFF. CDR3 bases: TGTGCCAGCTCACCACCGAATAGCGGGGGGAAAAATGAGCAGTTCTTC.

The rearrangement joins TRBV7-2 to TRBJ2-1; maybe TRBD1 (5 bases). Trimming pared 5 bases from V and 12 bases from J, leaving 23 bases between. The CDR3 has 15 amino acids. Germline V CDR1 and CDR2: SGHTA, FQGNSA. The DNA for the CDR3 is TGTGCCAGCAGCCTTCCTGACCCGCTGGTAACAGGGCAGTTCTTC. It codes for CASSLPDPLVTGQFF.

The chain joins TRBV5-4 to TRBJ2-5, with D perhaps TRBD2 (7 bases). This CDR3 contains 15 residues. Trimming removed 4 bases at V and 1 base at J, with 14 bases between. Germline CDR1 and CDR2: SGHNT and YYREEE (reference sequence). This CDR3 is CASSPGGRVQETQYF. CDR3 sequence (DNA): TGTGCCAGCAGCCCCGGGGGGCGGGTCCAAGAGACCCAGTACTTC.

This clonotype has a count of ten or more. This chain connects TRBV23-1 to TRBJ2-5; no clear D gene. TRBV23-1 is marked as an open reading frame, function uncertain. Trimming cost V 0 bases and J 6 bases, with 11 bases left between them. The CDR3 has 14 amino acids. CDR3 loop: CASSQSGPVKTQYF. CDR3 DNA: TGCGCCAGCAGTCAATCTGGCCCCGTTAAGACCCAGTACTTC.

There are many counts of this clonotype. V is TRBV7-2 and J is TRBJ2-4, with D perhaps given as TRBD1 or TRBD2 (5 bases each). V lost 6 bases to trimming and J lost 6 bases, with 18 bases between them. Germline assignment: CDR1 SGHTA and CDR2 FQGNSA. The length of the CDR3 is 15 residues. Here the CDR3 reads CASRLTPRDPNIQYF. CDR3 coding DNA: TGTGCCAGCAGACTTACGCCCCGGGACCCAAACATTCAGTACTTC.

This clonotype was seen a few times. V and J are TRBV27 and TRBJ2-5; TRBD2 is a possible D gene (6 bases). CDR1 is MNHEY, CDR2 SMNVEV, per germline (reference sequence). With 3 bases removed from V and 2 bases from J, the gap between germline ends came to 19 bases. CDR3 length: 17 amino acids. The CDR3 DNA sequence: TGTGCCAGCAGTTTGCTTGTGCCGGGACTCCAACAAGAGACCCAGTACTTC. As protein: CASSLLVPGLQQETQYF.

This clonotype was detected many times. This chain connects TRBV7-8 to TRBJ2-1, with 8 bases that match TRBD2. The germline V gene encodes CDR1 SGHVS and CDR2 FQNEAQ. The trim removed 4 bases at V and 7 bases at J, leaving 15 bases unmatched. CDR3 length: 17 amino acids. The CDR3 spells CASSSGDWREEGNEQFF. CDR3 sequence (DNA): TGTGCCAGCAGCTCGGGGGATTGGCGGGAGGAGGGGAATGAGCAGTTCTTC. The entire variable domain, with the rest obtained from reference TRBV7-8 and TRBJ2-1, is as follows: GAGVSQSPRYKVAKRGQDVALRCDPISGHVSLFWYQQALGQGPEFLTYFQNEAQLDKSGLPSDRFFAERPEGSVSTLKIQRTQQEDSAVYLCASSSGDWREEGNEQFFGPGTRLTVL.

The chain carries TRBV25-1 and TRBJ1-6; D gene unclear. The CDR3 totals 12 residues. Germline loops: CDR1 MGHDK, CDR2 SYGVNS. V lost 11 bases to trimming and J lost 16 bases, with 21 bases between them. For the CDR3, the DNA is TGTGCCGGAAACCGGGGAGCAACCCTTCTCCACTTT. Translation gives CAGNRGATLLHF.

This clonotype was recorded at least ten times. This chain joins TRBV6-5 and TRBJ2-5, with D possibly being TRBD2 (6 bases). Germline V gives CDR1 MNHEY, CDR2 SVGAGI. This CDR3 is 13 amino acids long. With 4 bases removed from V and 1 base from J, the gap between germline ends came to 7 bases. In DNA, the CDR3 is TGTGCCAGCAGTTGGACTACCCAAGAGACCCAGTACTTC. Translated, it gives CASSWTTQETQYF.

This clonotype came up many times. The V call is TRBV11-2, the J call TRBJ2-3; possible D gene TRBD2, 7 bases. From germline, CDR1 is SGHAT and CDR2 FQNNGV. Trimming removed 4 bases from V and 4 bases from J, with 9 bases in between. The CDR3 loop spans 13 amino acids. Here the CDR3 reads CASSWGGPDTQYF. CDR3 nucleotide sequence: TGTGCCAGCAGCTGGGGGGGGCCAGATACGCAGTATTTT.

This clonotype was observed many times. V is TRBV14 and J is TRBJ2-7; perhaps TRBD2 as D (6 bases). The V end was cut by 4 bases, the J end by 4 bases, with 14 bases between. The CDR3 length is 14 residues. Germline V gene data show CDR1 as SGHDN and CDR2 as FVKESK. CDR3 sequence (DNA): TGTGCCAGCAGCCCGCGGATCGGGGGTTACGAGCAGTACTTC. Translating it yields CASSPRIGGYEQYF.